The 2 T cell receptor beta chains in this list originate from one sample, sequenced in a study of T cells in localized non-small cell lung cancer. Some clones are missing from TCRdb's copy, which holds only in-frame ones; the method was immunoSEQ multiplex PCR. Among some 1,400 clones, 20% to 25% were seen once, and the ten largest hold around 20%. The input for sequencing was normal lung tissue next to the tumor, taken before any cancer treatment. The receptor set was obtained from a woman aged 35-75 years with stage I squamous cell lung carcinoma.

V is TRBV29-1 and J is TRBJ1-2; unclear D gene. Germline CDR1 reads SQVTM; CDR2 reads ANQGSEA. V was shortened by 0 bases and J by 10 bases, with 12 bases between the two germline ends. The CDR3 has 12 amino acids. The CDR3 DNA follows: TGCAGCGTTGAAGATGTCCCCTGGACCTACACCTTC. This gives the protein CSVEDVPWTYTF.

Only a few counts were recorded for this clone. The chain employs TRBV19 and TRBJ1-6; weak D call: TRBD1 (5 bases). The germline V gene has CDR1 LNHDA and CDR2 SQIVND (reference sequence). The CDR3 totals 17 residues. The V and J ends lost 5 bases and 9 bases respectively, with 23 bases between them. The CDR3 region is CASSVDILAPLGSPLHF. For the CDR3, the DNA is TGTGCCAGTAGTGTGGACATCTTAGCCCCGCTGGGTTCACCCCTCCACTTT.